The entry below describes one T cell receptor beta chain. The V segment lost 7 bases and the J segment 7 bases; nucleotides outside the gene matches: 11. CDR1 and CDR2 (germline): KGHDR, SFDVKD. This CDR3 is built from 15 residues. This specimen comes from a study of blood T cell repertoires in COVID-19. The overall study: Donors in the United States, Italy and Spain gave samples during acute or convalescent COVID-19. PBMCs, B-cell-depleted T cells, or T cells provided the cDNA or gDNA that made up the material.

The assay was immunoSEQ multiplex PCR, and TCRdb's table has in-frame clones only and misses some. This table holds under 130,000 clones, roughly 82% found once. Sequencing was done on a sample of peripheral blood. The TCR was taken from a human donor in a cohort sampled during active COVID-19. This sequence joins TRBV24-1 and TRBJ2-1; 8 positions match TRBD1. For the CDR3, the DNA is TGTGCCACCAGCCCCCAGGGGGCGGGTCTGAATGAGCAGTTCTTC. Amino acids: CATSPQGAGLNEQFF.